This T cell receptor beta chain originates from a study of blood T cell repertoires in COVID-19. Study-wide background: COVID-19 samples from acute and convalescent phases originated in the United States, Italy and Spain. Sources were T cells, B-cell-depleted T cells, or PBMCs; the material itself was cDNA or gDNA.

This clone was found once. Per the authors' pipeline: It was from reference gene primer amplification that nucleated cell counts were estimated. Using immunoSEQ multiplex PCR, the repertoire was profiled, and TCRdb retains in-frame clones only, with some absent. The DNA was the basis for D and trimming; V, J and clone size are from that table. In the table there are roughly 300,000 clones, 85% to 90% of which are singletons. This TCR was recovered from a woman in her 40s who had recovered from COVID-19. Input material: peripheral blood.

This chain's CDR3 is CASSSPINGELFF. CDR3 in DNA: TGTGCCAGCAGCTCGCCTATTAACGGGGAGCTGTTTTTT. This chain links TRBV5-4 with TRBJ2-2; D is undetermined. Germline CDR1 is SGHNT and CDR2 is YYREEE (reference sequence). The CDR3 runs to 13 residues. Trimming took 3 bases from V and 7 from J, leaving 10 bases between them.